This TCR beta chain was captured by sequencing in a study of T-cell reconstitution after alpha-beta-depleted transplantation in children. Preparation of the TCRbeta library used unique molecular identifiers. TCRdb reprocessed the PCR reads with MiXCR, giving one entry per CDR3 protein. The sample includes just over 70,000 distinct CDR3 sequences, around 7.9% of them seen just once. The CDR3 is 15 residues long. Germline assignment: CDR1 MNHEY and CDR2 SMNVEV (reference sequence). Losses at the gene ends were 3 bases for V and 9 bases for J; bases not matched to a gene: 7. This clonotype was counted many times.

This chain links TRBV27 with TRBJ1-6, with TRBD1 matching 8 bases. The clonotype was recovered from a human donor who donated a stem cell graft to a child with acute lymphoblastic leukemia. Material: PBMCs from the stem cell graft donor, obtained from the stem cell graft. CDR3 sequence reads: CASSFVKQGGSPLHF. The CDR3 nucleotides are TGTGCCAGCAGTTTCGTCAAACAGGGGGGTTCACCCCTCCACTTT.